Listed below are T cell receptor beta chains from one sample, sequenced in a study of breast tumors, draining lymph nodes, adjacent tissues. TCRdb re-called the multiplex PCR reads with MiXCR, one entry per CDR3 protein. The sample yields under 85,000 distinct CDR3 sequences, under 25% seen once. The sequenced material came from axillary lymph node tissue. These receptors were collected from a female donor with breast cancer. Some clones in this sample may be carry-over from other donors' samples. Both conserved end residues are part of each CDR3. The D gene is left open where the match is weak. Clone sizes are given selectively: once, few, many, or a class where the clone is expanded.

size	V	D	J	CDR3	DNA
NA	TRBV5-1	TRBD2	TRBJ2-3	CASSSGLAGESDTQYF	TGCGCCAGCAGCTCAGGACTAGCGGGAGAGTCGGATACGCAGTATTTT
many	TRBV10-3	TRBD1	TRBJ2-2	CAINSKQGARTGELFF	TGTGCCATCAATTCGAAACAGGGGGCGCGGACCGGGGAGCTGTTTTTT
many	TRBV5-1	NA	TRBJ2-3	CASSDGTLRTDTQYF	TGCGCCAGCAGTGACGGGACACTTCGCACAGATACGCAGTATTTT
many	TRBV5-8	NA	TRBJ2-5	CASSLPRGQETQYF	TGTGCCAGCAGCTTACCCAGGGGCCAAGAGACCCAGTACTTC
many	TRBV20-1	TRBD2	TRBJ2-5	CSASGWTSGRAETQYF	TGCAGTGCTTCCGGATGGACTAGCGGGAGGGCGGAGACCCAGTACTTC
many	TRBV11-2	NA	TRBJ2-1	CASSLDPGYNEQFF	TGTGCCAGCAGCTTAGACCCGGGGTACAATGAGCAGTTCTTC
many	TRBV6-2/TRBV6-3	TRBD1	TRBJ1-2	CASRSGGVKGYTF	TGTGCCAGCAGGTCAGGGGGTGTGAAAGGCTACACCTTC
many	TRBV9	TRBD1	TRBJ2-7	CASSAQPTGNEQYF	TGTGCCAGCAGCGCCCAGCCGACAGGGAACGAGCAGTACTTC
NA	TRBV5-6	NA	TRBJ2-4	CASSSVVRSNIQYF	TGTGCCAGCAGCTCGGTGGTGAGGTCAAACATTCAGTACTTC
NA	TRBV9	NA	TRBJ2-5	CASSPRDRTSQETQYF	TGTGCCAGCTCCCCCAGAGACCGAACCTCCCAAGAGACCCAGTACTTC
few	TRBV28	TRBD1	TRBJ1-2	CASKGAGARGYTF	TGTGCCAGCAAGGGGGCAGGGGCTAGAGGCTACACCTTC
NA	TRBV28	TRBD1	TRBJ1-4	CASSTGVLEKLFF	TGTGCCAGCTCTACAGGGGTTTTGGAAAAACTGTTTTTT
many	TRBV12-3/TRBV12-4	TRBD1	TRBJ2-7	CASSQDRGYEQYF	TGTGCCAGCAGCCAGGACAGGGGCTACGAGCAGTACTTC
many	TRBV20-1	TRBD2	TRBJ2-2	CSAHRVSGLAGNTGELFF	TGCAGTGCTCACCGAGTTAGCGGACTAGCGGGGAACACCGGGGAGCTGTTTTTT
many	TRBV4-1	NA	TRBJ2-5	CASSPPPPQETQYF	TGCGCCAGCAGCCCCCCACCCCCCCAGGAGACCCAGTACTTC
many	TRBV11-3	NA	TRBJ1-6	CASSGASGSITKSPLHF	TGTGCCAGCAGCGGGGCAAGTGGGTCCATCACCAAGTCACCCCTCCACTTT
many	TRBV11-2	TRBD1	TRBJ2-2	CASSLNRGGTGELFF	TGTGCCAGCAGCTTAAACAGGGGTGGCACCGGGGAGCTGTTTTTT
many	TRBV29-1	NA	TRBJ1-2	CSVEDLLRGYTF	TGCAGCGTTGAAGATCTCTTGAGGGGCTACACCTTC
NA	TRBV27	NA	TRBJ2-7	CASSLGFSDSYEQYF	TGTGCCAGCAGTTTAGGGTTTTCAGACTCCTACGAGCAGTACTTC
many	TRBV25-1	NA	TRBJ2-7	CASSVRGSYEQYF	TGTGCCAGCAGTGTGCGGGGATCCTACGAGCAGTACTTC
NA	TRBV5-4	TRBD2	TRBJ2-2	CASSSRGGGTGELFF	TGTGCCAGCAGCTCTCGCGGGGGGGGGACCGGGGAGCTGTTTTTT
NA	TRBV6-5	NA	TRBJ2-2	CASRPRGYAGNEELFF	TGTGCCAGCAGACCCAGGGGATACGCCGGGAACGAGGAGCTGTTTTTT
many	TRBV20-1	TRBD2	TRBJ2-3	CSAPPTSGSDTQYF	TGCAGTGCCCCCCCGACTAGCGGTTCGGATACGCAGTATTTT
many	TRBV20-1	NA	TRBJ2-1	CSARDLEVWGSGYNEQFF	TGCAGTGCTAGAGATCTCGAGGTTTGGGGGAGCGGGTACAATGAGCAGTTCTTC
many	TRBV29-1	NA	TRBJ2-5	CSAEREEETQYF	TGCAGCGCCGAGAGGGAGGAGGAGACCCAGTACTTC